The next 2 T cell receptor beta chains were all read from a single sample in a study of follicular helper T cells after annual influenza vaccination. Sequencing used immunoSEQ multiplex PCR; TCRdb keeps in-frame clones, though not all of them. Here the sample spans several thousand clones, approximately 85% being singletons. As to time point: 2015-2016 season, pre-vaccination. The material sequenced was CXCR5- memory CD4+ T cells sorted from blood, taken on the day of influenza vaccination. Every receptor here comes from an adult who received the influenza vaccine.

In this sample, this clone turned up a few times. The rearrangement uses TRBV6-6 and TRBJ2-7; 9 bases fit TRBD2. The ends lost 6 bases at V and 4 bases at J; junction bases unmatched: 4. The germline CDR1 and CDR2 sequences are MNHNY and SVGAGI (reference sequence). The CDR3 extends over 13 amino acids. The CDR3 sequence is CASRRAGGYEQYF. The CDR3 nucleotides are TGTGCCAGCAGACGAGCGGGGGGTTACGAGCAGTACTTC.

V usage is TRBV5-5 and J usage is TRBJ1-2; D possibly corresponds to TRBD1 (5 bases). V dropped 0 bases and J dropped 2 bases, with 11 bases sitting between them. This CDR3 spans 15 amino acids. The germline V gene has CDR1 SGHKS and CDR2 YYEKEE (reference sequence). CDR3 protein: CASSLGPGLNYGYTF. The DNA of the CDR3 is TGTGCCAGCAGCTTGGGCCCGGGACTGAACTATGGCTACACCTTC.